This TCR beta chain came from a study of vaccination and CD4 T cells after COVID-19. Study-level background: Six males and four females constituted the convalescent cohort, two of whom were Hispanic. Notes on the study in general: Post-infection sampling omitted early timepoints and covered relatively few convalescent patients. The study found that a median approximately 86% of reactive clones in convalescent patients appeared only post-vaccination.

In TCRdb, the PCR reads were re-called with MiXCR into one record per CDR3 protein. The data show over 15,000 distinct CDR3 sequences, around 69% seen once. Concerning this clonotype: What it binds is unknown.

V lost 3 bases, J lost 5 bases, and 6 bases lay in between. Per the germline V gene, CDR1 is DFQATT and CDR2 is SNEGSKA (reference sequence). The CDR3 length is 11 residues. Here the sequenced sample was CD4+ T cells from blood, taken after SARS-CoV-2 vaccination. The receptor was isolated from a human donor who had recovered from COVID-19. The chain carries TRBV20-1 and TRBJ2-3; D remains unclear. CDR3 sequence (DNA): TGCAGTGCTAGCCTAGGAGATACGCAGTATTTT. This codes for CSASLGDTQYF.